The 20 T cell receptor beta chains reported below all come from one sample, sequenced in a study of cytomegalovirus exposure and HLA in healthy donors. Primers included in the PCR were 60 Vbeta and 13 Jbeta primers. Clones were read by immunoSEQ multiplex PCR, and TCRdb kept only the in-frame ones, dropping some. Of roughly 250,000 clones in the sample, about four fifths are singletons; the top ten hold less than 0.4%. The sequenced material came from PBMCs. Every receptor here comes from a girl aged 2 to 10 in good health and CMV-seronegative.

In the case of this clone: Mismatch with germline at one junction end may stem from a read error. Other DNA sequences of this sample code for an identical CDR3. This chain uses TRBV7-9 with TRBJ2-7, with TRBD2 identical over 8 bases. Germline V gene lookup returns CDR1 SEHNR and CDR2 FQNEAQ (reference sequence). The CDR3 is 13 amino acids. This CDR3 is CASSSGLGVEQYF. The CDR3 DNA reads as TGCGCCAGCAGCTCGGGACTAGGGGTGGAGCAGTACTTC. Combining the CDR3 with reference TRBV7-9 and TRBJ2-7 gives the whole variable domain DTGVSQNPRHKITKRGQNVTFRCDPISEHNRLYWYRQTLGQGPEFLTYFQNEAQLEKSRLLSDRFSAERPKGSFSTLEIQRTEQGDSAMYLCASSSGLGVEQYFGPGTRLTVT.

The gene calls are TRBV7-2 and TRBJ1-3; possibly TRBD1 for D (6 bases). Germline assignment: CDR1 SGHTA and CDR2 FQGNSA. The CDR3 length is 15 residues. Trimming removed 4 bases at V and 0 bases at J, with 10 bases between. The CDR3 sequence: CASSSTGSSGNTIYF. The CDR3 nucleotides are TGTGCCAGCAGCTCAACAGGGTCCTCTGGAAACACCATATATTTT.

This rearrangement joins TRBV7-9 to TRBJ2-1; 14 bases match TRBD2. Trimming removed 1 base from V and 4 bases from J; junction bases left unmatched: 9. Germline V gives CDR1 SEHNR, CDR2 FQNEAQ (reference sequence). The CDR3 has 19 residues. DNA for the CDR3: TGTGCCAGCAGCTTAGACGGACTAGCGGGAGGACTTGAATACAATGAGCAGTTCTTC. Amino acids: CASSLDGLAGGLEYNEQFF.

The rearrangement uses TRBV30 and TRBJ1-1; D may be TRBD1 (5 bases). The V end lost 5 bases, the J end lost 5 bases, and 21 bases lay between the germline ends. Germline values: CDR1 GTSNPN, CDR2 SVGIG (reference sequence). The CDR3 has 15 amino acids. CDR3 nucleotides: TGTGCCTGGCATGAATTACAGGTCAGGAAAACTGAAGCTTTCTTT. It encodes CAWHELQVRKTEAFF.

The CDR3 spells CASSYGQGIFYEQYF. As DNA, the CDR3 is TGTGCCAGCAGTTATGGGCAGGGTATTTTCTACGAGCAGTACTTC. The chain carries TRBV27 and TRBJ2-7, with D tentatively TRBD1 (5 bases). Trimming removed 4 bases from V and 3 bases from J, with 16 bases in between. Germline V gives CDR1 MNHEY, CDR2 SMNVEV (reference sequence). The CDR3 length is 15 residues.

This rearrangement joins TRBV5-4 to TRBJ2-3; 13 nucleotides agree with TRBD2. V lost 3 bases to trimming and J lost 8 bases; unmatched junction nucleotides: 6. Germline assignment: CDR1 SGHNT and CDR2 YYREEE (reference sequence). CDR3 size: 15 residues. The DNA of the CDR3 is TGTGCCAGCAGCTCACTAGCGGGAGGGCCTAGTACGCAGTATTTT. Protein sequence: CASSSLAGGPSTQYF.

This chain joins TRBV14 and TRBJ1-1; tentative D call: TRBD1 (5 bases). Germline V gene data show CDR1 as SGHDN and CDR2 as FVKESK. The CDR3 loop spans 12 amino acids. With 1 base removed from V and 10 bases from J, the gap between germline ends came to 10 bases. CDR3 sequence reads: CASSQAGLRAFF. CDR3 bases: TGTGCCAGCAGCCAAGCAGGGTTAAGAGCTTTCTTT. The full variable domain, rest sourced from reference TRBV14 and TRBJ1-1, is EAGVTQFPSHSVIEKGQTVTLRCDPISGHDNLYWYRRVMGKEIKFLLHFVKESKQDESGMPNNRFLAERTGGTYSTLKVQPAELEDSGVYFCASSQAGLRAFFGQGTRLTVV.

This chain uses TRBV19 with TRBJ1-2; tentative D call: TRBD1 (6 bases). The V and J ends lost 6 bases and 5 bases respectively, with 10 bases between them. Germline V lookup: CDR1 LNHDA, CDR2 SQIVND (reference sequence). The CDR3 is 12 amino acids. CDR3 nucleotides: TGTGCCAGTAGGCCCACAGGGTATGGCTACACCTTC. Its protein is CASRPTGYGYTF.

The gene calls are TRBV28 and TRBJ2-1; the match to TRBD2 covers 11 bases. Looked up from germline, CDR1 is MDHEN and CDR2 is SYDVKM. With 6 bases clipped from V and 10 bases from J, the junction kept 11 bases outside the gene matches. The CDR3 length is 15 residues. DNA of the CDR3: TGTGCCAGCAGGCACATACTAGCGGGAGTGGGCGAGCAGTTCTTC. As protein: CASRHILAGVGEQFF.

J is TRBJ1-2 and V is TRBV10-3; TRBD1 matches at 8 bases. Germline CDR1 is ENHRY and CDR2 is SYGVKD. The J segment lost 4 bases and the V segment lost 11 bases, leaving 12 bases of the junction unmatched. The length of the CDR3 is 14 residues. The CDR3 nucleotides are TGTGCCGCCAACCCGGACAGGGTGGCCTATGGCTACACCTTC. Residues: CAANPDRVAYGYTF.

The CDR3 nucleotides read TGTGCCAGCAGCGTAGAAACAGGGGGCTGGGAGACCCAGTACTTC. This translates into CASSVETGGWETQYF. This chain joins TRBV9 and TRBJ2-5; 9 bases agree with TRBD1. Germline V gene data show CDR1 as SGDLS and CDR2 as YYNGEE. With 0 bases clipped from V and 5 bases from J, the junction kept 5 bases outside the gene matches. The CDR3 spans 15 residues.

The chain combines TRBV20-1 with TRBJ1-2, with D tentatively TRBD1 (6 bases). V lost 4 bases, J lost 9 bases, and 12 bases lay in between. The germline V gene encodes CDR1 DFQATT and CDR2 SNEGSKA (reference sequence). This CDR3 has 11 residues. CDR3 loop: CSANTGPRYTF. CDR3 coding DNA: TGCAGTGCTAATACAGGGCCACGCTACACCTTC.

The J gene is TRBJ1-1, the V gene TRBV6-5; no clear D gene. Trimming shortened V by 4 bases and J by 3 bases, and 12 bases separated the two germline ends. Germline lookup yields CDR1 MNHEY and CDR2 SVGAGI. The CDR3 totals 14 residues. For the CDR3, the DNA is TGTGCCAGCAGTTTTTTTGGGCGTTACACTGAAGCTTTCTTT. Translating gives CASSFFGRYTEAFF.

This chain uses TRBV7-8 with TRBJ1-2; no clear D gene. The CDR3 has 17 residues. Germline assignment: CDR1 SGHVS and CDR2 FQNEAQ. V lost 0 bases and J 0 bases, leaving 14 bases between the germline ends. The DNA for the CDR3 is TGTGCCAGCAGCTTAGCGGCCATGACCGGAGCTAACTATGGCTACACCTTC. Translating gives CASSLAAMTGANYGYTF. The full variable domain, its missing parts supplied by reference TRBV7-8 and TRBJ1-2, is GAGVSQSPRYKVAKRGQDVALRCDPISGHVSLFWYQQALGQGPEFLTYFQNEAQLDKSGLPSDRFFAERPEGSVSTLKIQRTQQEDSAVYLCASSLAAMTGANYGYTFGSGTRLTVV.

This clone was observed a few times. The V gene is TRBV28, the J gene TRBJ1-3; no clear D gene. Germline V gene sequence: CDR1 MDHEN, CDR2 SYDVKM. V was shortened by 5 bases and J by 4 bases, with 12 bases between the two germline ends. There are 14 residues in the CDR3. As DNA, the CDR3 is TGTGCCAGCAGTGAAGCAGGCGCGGGAAACACCATATATTTT. Protein sequence: CASSEAGAGNTIYF.

CDR3 protein: CAISRDRGKETQYF. The CDR3 DNA sequence: TGTGCCATCAGTCGGGACAGGGGTAAAGAGACCCAGTACTTC. This chain uses TRBV10-3 with TRBJ2-5, with 10 bases that match TRBD1. Germline V gene lookup returns CDR1 ENHRY and CDR2 SYGVKD. This CDR3 has 14 residues. J gave up 3 bases and V 5 bases, and 3 bases lay outside the gene matches.

This clone was observed once. V and J are TRBV28 and TRBJ1-2; perhaps TRBD1 as D (6 bases). This CDR3 region has 13 residues. Per the germline V gene, CDR1 is MDHEN and CDR2 is SYDVKM. The V end lost 5 bases, the J end lost 4 bases, and 11 bases lay between the germline ends. CDR3: CASSLGQSYGYTF. CDR3 nucleotides: TGTGCCAGCAGTCTAGGACAGAGCTATGGCTACACCTTC.

The J gene is TRBJ2-1, the V gene TRBV7-9, with D perhaps TRBD2 (7 bases). The CDR3 consists of 16 residues. The V gene's germline CDR1 is SEHNR and CDR2 FQNEAQ (reference sequence). Trimming shortened V by 1 base and J by 7 bases, and 17 bases separated the two germline ends. The CDR3 protein is CASSLGTGGHFNEQFF. The DNA of the CDR3 is TGTGCCAGCAGCTTAGGAACGGGGGGCCATTTTAATGAGCAGTTCTTC.

This clone was seen a handful of times. The chain is built from TRBV5-1 and TRBJ1-2; perhaps TRBD1 as D (5 bases). Per the germline V gene, CDR1 is SGHRS and CDR2 is YFSETQ. V shed 2 bases and J shed 3 bases, with 11 bases lying between them. This CDR3 contains 14 residues. The CDR3 loop is CASSFSRADYGYTF. CDR3 in DNA: TGCGCCAGCAGCTTTAGCAGGGCCGACTATGGCTACACCTTC. Supplemented by reference TRBV5-1 and TRBJ1-2, the full variable domain reads KAGVTQTPRYLIKTRGQQVTLSCSPISGHRSVSWYQQTPGQGLQFLFEYFSETQRNKGNFPGRFSGRQFSNSRSEMNVSTLELGDSALYLCASSFSRADYGYTFGSGTRLTVV.

V is TRBV18 and J is TRBJ2-5, with 9 bases fitting TRBD2. This CDR3 is built from 15 residues. Germline-derived CDR1 and CDR2 are KGHSH and LQKENI. J gave up 6 bases and V 0 bases, and 5 bases lay outside the gene matches. The CDR3 protein is CASSPPWTSVQTQYF. The CDR3 coding sequence is TGTGCCAGCTCACCACCATGGACTAGCGTACAGACCCAGTACTTC.